This T cell receptor (beta chain) is drawn from a study of CD8 T cells in Susac syndrome. Germline assignment: CDR1 SGDLS and CDR2 YYNGEE. V was trimmed by 1 base and J by 3 bases, leaving 13 bases between them. The CDR3 is made up of 15 amino acids. Healthy donors, matched for age and sex, constituted the control group. RNA totalling roughly 0.5 to 1 ug underwent reverse transcription with random hexamers. One entry per CDR3 protein, called by TCRdb with MiXCR from the immunoSEQ multiplex PCR reads. This sample carries 95,000 to 150,000 distinct CDR3 sequences, around 94% of them seen once, and the ten largest clones take 0.095% to 0.1%.

This receptor was identified in a human donor in good health. The chain combines TRBV9 with TRBJ2-5; D perhaps matches TRBD1 (5 bases). The sequencing input was CD4+ T cells from PBMCs. Here the CDR3 reads CASSVSGLSEETQYF. The DNA of the CDR3 is TGTGCCAGCAGCGTATCAGGGTTGTCGGAAGAGACCCAGTACTTC.